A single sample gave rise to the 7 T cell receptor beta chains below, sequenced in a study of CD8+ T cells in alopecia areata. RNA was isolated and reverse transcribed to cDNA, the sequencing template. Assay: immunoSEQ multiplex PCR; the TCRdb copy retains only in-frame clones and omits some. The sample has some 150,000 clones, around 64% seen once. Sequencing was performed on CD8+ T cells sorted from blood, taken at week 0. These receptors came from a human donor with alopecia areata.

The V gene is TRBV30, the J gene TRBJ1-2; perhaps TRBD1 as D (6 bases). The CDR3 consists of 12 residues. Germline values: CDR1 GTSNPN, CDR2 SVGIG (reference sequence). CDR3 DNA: TGTGGGGCCCGGGGGCCCCCTCAGCGCTACACCTTC. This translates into CGARGPPQRYTF. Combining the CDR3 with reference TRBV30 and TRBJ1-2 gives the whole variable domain SQTIHQWPATLVQPVGSPLSLECTVEGTSNPNLYWYRQAAGRGLQLLFYSVGIGQISSEVPQNLSASRPQDRQFILSSKKLLLSDSGFYLCGARGPPQRYTFGSGTRLTVV.

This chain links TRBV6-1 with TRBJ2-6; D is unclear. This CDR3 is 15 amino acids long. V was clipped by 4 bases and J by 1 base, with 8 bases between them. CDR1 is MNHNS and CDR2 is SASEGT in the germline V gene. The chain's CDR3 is CASSGRVSGANVLTF. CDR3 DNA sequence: TGTGCCAGCAGTGGACGGGTATCTGGGGCCAACGTCCTGACTTTC.

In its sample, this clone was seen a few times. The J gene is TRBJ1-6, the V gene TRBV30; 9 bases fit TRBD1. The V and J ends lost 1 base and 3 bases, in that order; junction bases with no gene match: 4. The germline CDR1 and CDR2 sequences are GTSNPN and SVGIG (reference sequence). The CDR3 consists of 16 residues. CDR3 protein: CAWSDTGGGYNSPLHF. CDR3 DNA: TGTGCCTGGAGTGATACAGGGGGCGGCTATAATTCACCCCTCCACTTT.

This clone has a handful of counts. The CDR3 here is CSVDSDRIAYEQYF. The CDR3 coding sequence is TGCAGCGTTGATTCGGACAGGATTGCCTACGAGCAGTACTTC. The chain combines TRBV29-1 with TRBJ2-7; 7 bases agree with TRBD1. The germline V gene has CDR1 SQVTM and CDR2 ANQGSEA. This CDR3 has 14 amino acids. V gave up 3 bases and J gave up 2 bases; unmatched junction bases: 7.

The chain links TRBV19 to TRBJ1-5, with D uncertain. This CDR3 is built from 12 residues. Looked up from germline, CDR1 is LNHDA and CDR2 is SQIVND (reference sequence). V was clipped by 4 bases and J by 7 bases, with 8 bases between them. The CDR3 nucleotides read TGTGCCAGTAGTACCCCAGAACAGCCCCAGCATTTT. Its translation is CASSTPEQPQHF.

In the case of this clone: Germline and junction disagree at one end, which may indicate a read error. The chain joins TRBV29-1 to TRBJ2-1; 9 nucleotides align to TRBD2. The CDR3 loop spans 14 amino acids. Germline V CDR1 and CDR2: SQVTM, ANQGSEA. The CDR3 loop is CSVMGLASDNEQFF. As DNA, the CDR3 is TGCAGCGTAATGGGACTAGCCTCCGACAATGAGCAGTTCTTC.

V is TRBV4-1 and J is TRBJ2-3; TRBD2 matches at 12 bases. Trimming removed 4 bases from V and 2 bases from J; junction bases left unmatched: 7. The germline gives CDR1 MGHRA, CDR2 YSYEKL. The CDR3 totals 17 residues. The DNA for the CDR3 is TGCGCCAGCAGCCTGCGACTAGCGGGGGAACTCACAGATACGCAGTATTTT. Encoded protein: CASSLRLAGELTDTQYF.